This T cell receptor (beta chain) stems from a study of blood T cell repertoires in COVID-19. Study-level background: Sample material is recorded as cDNA or gDNA derived from T cells, B-cell-depleted T cells, or PBMCs.

Authors' analysis steps: The authors estimated nucleated cell counts from reference gene primer amplification. Profiled with immunoSEQ multiplex PCR; TCRdb holds only in-frame clones, not every one. The V and J calls and clone size are taken from that table; D and trimming were inferred from the DNA. The sample gives some 150,000 clones, about four fifths of which show up once; over 0.5% is in the top ten. Trimming cost V 5 bases and J 6 bases, with 23 bases left between them. The CDR3 runs 16 residues. Germline V gene data show CDR1 as MNHEY and CDR2 as SMNVEV (reference sequence). The source material was peripheral blood. The TCR comes from a man between 60 and 70 years old with acute or convalescent COVID-19. The chain links TRBV27 to TRBJ2-7, with D possibly being TRBD2 (5 bases). CDR3 protein: CASSQGRPGIGGEQYF. Written as DNA, the CDR3 is TGTGCCAGCAGTCAAGGACGGCCGGGGATAGGCGGCGAGCAGTACTTC.